The 19 T cell receptor beta chains given below trace back to one sample, sequenced in a study of T cell clonality in common variable immunodeficiency. TCRdb's copy holds only in-frame clones and misses some; the assay was immunoSEQ multiplex PCR. The sample has 25,000 to 30,000 clones, none seen only once; the top ten hold 3.2%. No antigen is known for these receptors. Broader study findings: Common variable immunodeficiency TCR beta sequences reportedly had fewer deletions and N-nucleotide insertions.

Sequenced material: peripheral blood mononuclear cells. These receptors came from a human donor with common variable immunodeficiency.

This clone has ten or more counts. The read stops 3 residues short of the end of the CDR3; the missing end is completed from the germline J gene. The chain recombines TRBV14 with TRBJ2-1, with TRBD2 matching 8 bases. The germline V gene has CDR1 SGHDN and CDR2 FVKESK. CDR3 size: 16 residues. Trimming at V came to 0 bases and at J to 8 bases, leaving 9 bases not matched to a gene. CDR3 bases read: TGTGCCAGCAGCCAAGATGGGCTAGCGGGCGTCGATGAG. It translates to CASSQDGLAGVDE. The CDR3 in full is CASSQDGLAGVDEQFF.

This clone was recorded at least ten times. The CDR3 end falls 3 residues outside the read, so it is completed with the germline J gene. The chain recombines TRBV18 with TRBJ2-1, with D unclear. V lost 0 bases to trimming and J lost 9 bases, with 12 bases between them. The CDR3 contains 14 residues. Per the germline V gene, CDR1 is KGHSH and CDR2 is LQKENI. The CDR3 reads CASSPPISSGEQFF. CDR3 DNA, as far as it was read: TGTGCCAGCTCACCACCAATTAGTTCTGGTGAG.

This clone was seen a few times. The read halts 3 residues ahead of the CDR3 end, with the missing end drawn from the germline J gene. The rearrangement links TRBV20-1 to TRBJ1-5; D perhaps matches TRBD1 (5 bases). CDR3 size: 11 residues. Germline lookup yields CDR1 DFQATT and CDR2 SNEGSKA (reference sequence). V lost 3 bases and J lost 7, with 7 bases in between. Incomplete CDR3 DNA: TGCAGTGCTAGGGAGGGGCAGCCC. Residues: CSAREGQP. The entire CDR3 is CSAREGQPQHF.

CDR3 sequence: CASSIGPASGSMTGELFF. The CDR3 bases that were read are TGTGCCAGTAGTATCGGCCCGGCTAGCGGGAGTATGACCGGGGAG. The chain combines TRBV19 with TRBJ2-2; 10 bases map to TRBD2. The read ends 3 residues before the CDR3 terminus; that terminus is restored from the germline J gene. V shed 3 bases, J shed 5 bases, and the junction held 12 bases outside the gene matches. The CDR3 sequence is 18 residues long. Germline assignment: CDR1 LNHDA and CDR2 SQIVND (reference sequence).

In its sample, this clone was seen many times. CDR3 amino acids: CASSTGGIRETQYF. The CDR3 bases that were read are TGTGCCAGTAGTACCGGCGGAATTAGAGAGACC. The chain uses TRBV19 and TRBJ2-5; unclear D gene. Read coverage stops 3 residues before the CDR3 terminus; the germline J gene supplies the remainder. Trimming removed 4 bases from V and 4 bases from J, with 13 bases in between. CDR3 length: 14 amino acids. Germline CDR1 is LNHDA and CDR2 is SQIVND (reference sequence).

About this clone itself: The read halts 3 residues ahead of the CDR3 end, with the missing end drawn from the germline J gene. The V gene is TRBV6-1, the J gene TRBJ2-2; 12 bases are shared with TRBD2. The CDR3 totals 17 residues. The germline V gene has CDR1 MNHNS and CDR2 SASEGT. V gave up 2 bases and J gave up 3 bases; unmatched junction bases: 4. CDR3 bases read: TGTGCCAGCAGTGAACTAGCGGGAGGGCCGTACACCGGGGAG. Residues: CASSELAGGPYTGE. The full CDR3 sequence reads CASSELAGGPYTGELFF.

The CDR3 loop is CASSLTAGAYEQYF. CDR3 bases read: TGTGCCAGCAGCTTGACGGCCGGGGCCTACGAG. V is TRBV5-6 and J is TRBJ2-7, with D perhaps matching TRBD2 (5 bases). From the germline J gene comes the end of the CDR3, since the read stops 3 residues before it. Germline CDR1 is SGHDT and CDR2 is YYEEEE. This CDR3 spans 14 amino acids. V was cut by 1 base and J by 2 bases, with 10 bases left in between.

This clone appeared many times. The read ends 3 residues early relative to the CDR3; the germline J gene fills the gap. This chain connects TRBV19 to TRBJ1-1, with D perhaps matching TRBD1 (5 bases). The CDR3 sequence is 15 residues long. V dropped 2 bases and J dropped 6 bases, with 16 bases sitting between them. From germline, CDR1 is LNHDA and CDR2 SQIVND (reference sequence). CDR3 region: CASSIPQAGSPEAFF. The sequenced part of the CDR3 DNA is TGTGCCAGTAGTATACCGCAGGCAGGGTCCCCTGAA.

In this sample, this clone turned up many times. The sequence runs out 3 residues before the end of the CDR3; the remainder is reconstructed from the germline J gene. The chain recombines TRBV10-3 with TRBJ1-1; 7 bases line up with TRBD1. Trimming cost V 6 bases and J 5 bases; bases outside gene matches: 9. CDR1 is ENHRY, CDR2 SYGVKD, per germline. CDR3 length equals 14 residues. The CDR3 DNA, read in part, is TGTGCCATCAGCGACAGGGCCCAAGGGACTGAA. It is translated as CAISDRAQGTE. The whole CDR3 sequence is CAISDRAQGTEAFF.

This clone was counted many times. The sequenced fragment ends 3 residues before the CDR3 boundary, so the rest is inferred from the germline J gene. This chain connects TRBV12-3 or TRBV12-4 to TRBJ2-7, with a weak D call TRBD2 (5 bases). V lost 3 bases, J lost 3 bases, and 6 bases lay in between. This CDR3 has 12 residues. CDR3 DNA, as far as it was read: TGTGCCAGCAGTTTTGGACTCTACGAG. This translates into CASSFGLYE. The whole CDR3 region reads CASSFGLYEQYF.

This clone appeared many times. The read falls 3 residues short of the CDR3 end, and the missing part is taken from the germline J gene. V is TRBV10-3 and J is TRBJ2-1; TRBD1 agrees at 7 bases. J was trimmed by 0 bases and V by 8 bases; bases with no gene match: 10. The CDR3 is 16 amino acids. Germline loops: CDR1 ENHRY, CDR2 SYGVKD. The sequenced CDR3 bases are TGTGCCATCCGAAAAAAGGGGGCAGGCTCCTACAATGAG. As protein: CAIRKKGAGSYNE. The full CDR3 sequence reads CAIRKKGAGSYNEQFF.

The table lists this clone with many counts. The read comes to an end 3 residues before the CDR3 does, leaving the germline J gene to fill in the end. The rearrangement uses TRBV2 and TRBJ2-2; TRBD2 aligns across 10 bases. V dropped 3 bases and J dropped 7; count of bases not matched to a gene: 5. The V gene's germline CDR1 is SNHLY and CDR2 FYNNEI. The length of the CDR3 is 15 residues. CDR3 DNA, as far as it was read: TGTGCCAGCAGTGAGTCTAGCGGGAGTAGCGGGGAG. This translates into CASSESSGSSGE. The entire CDR3 reads CASSESSGSSGELFF.

This clone was recorded at least ten times. The read terminates 3 residues before the CDR3 end, so the remaining end is supplied by the germline J gene. The chain links TRBV29-1 to TRBJ1-1; D possibly corresponds to TRBD1 (5 bases). The CDR3 has 17 amino acids. Trimming took off 0 bases at V and 1 base at J, with 18 bases between the two ends. Germline assignment: CDR1 SQVTM and CDR2 ANQGSEA. The CDR3 bases that were read are TGCAGCGTTGAAGAGGTGGAGTTGGCAGGGAGGAACACTGAA. Protein: CSVEEVELAGRNTE. The CDR3 in full is CSVEEVELAGRNTEAFF.

This clone appeared many times. The CDR3 goes on 3 residues after the read ends, and that part is filled in from the germline J gene. The rearrangement uses TRBV18 and TRBJ1-5; D possibly corresponds to TRBD1 (5 bases). Per the germline V gene, CDR1 is KGHSH and CDR2 is LQKENI. V gave up 3 bases and J gave up 6 bases, with 9 bases separating them. The CDR3 spans 13 residues. CDR3 residues: CASSPGGGQPQHF. Incomplete CDR3 DNA: TGTGCCAGCTCACCGGGGGGGGGTCAGCCC.

This clone was recorded many times. The sequenced part of the CDR3 DNA is TGTGCCAGCAGTGAACCCCCTTTTGGGGCCCGCGAG. Its translation: CASSEPPFGARE. The entire CDR3 protein is CASSEPPFGAREQYF. The gene calls are TRBV6-1 and TRBJ2-7, with a weak D call TRBD1 (5 bases). The read gets to within 3 residues of the CDR3 end, and the germline J gene fills in the rest. The CDR3 has 15 residues. Germline values: CDR1 MNHNS, CDR2 SASEGT. Trimming cost V 2 bases and J 6 bases, with 17 bases left between them.

This clone occurred many times. The read halts 3 residues ahead of the CDR3 end, with the missing end drawn from the germline J gene. V gene TRBV7-3 combines with J gene TRBJ2-1; weak D call: TRBD1 (6 bases). V dropped 3 bases and J dropped 3 bases, with 6 bases sitting between them. Per germline, CDR1 SGHTA and CDR2 FQGTGA. The length of the CDR3 is 13 residues. CDR3 DNA (partial): TGTGCCAGCAGCTTGGGACACTACAATGAG. Its protein product is CASSLGHYNE. The full CDR3 is CASSLGHYNEQFF.

This clone was found a few times. The read terminates 3 residues before the CDR3 end, so the remaining end is supplied by the germline J gene. The V gene is TRBV18, the J gene TRBJ1-2; D gene unclear. Germline-derived CDR1 and CDR2 are KGHSH and LQKENI. Trimming shortened V by 2 bases and J by 4 bases, and 11 bases separated the two germline ends. The CDR3 contains 14 residues. CDR3 DNA (partial): TGTGCCAGCTCACCAGACGACACCCCCTATGGC. This codes for CASSPDDTPYG. The full-length CDR3 reads as CASSPDDTPYGYTF.

The sample holds many counts of this clone. The sequenced fragment ends 3 residues before the CDR3 boundary, so the rest is inferred from the germline J gene. The chain has TRBV20-1 and TRBJ1-1, with D perhaps matching TRBD1 (6 bases). CDR3 length: 15 residues. V gave up 3 bases and J gave up 4 bases, with 18 bases separating them. The germline CDR1 and CDR2 sequences are DFQATT and SNEGSKA (reference sequence). Partial CDR3 DNA: TGCAGTGCTAGGCCCCCCGGACAGTCGGTCACTGAA. Amino acids: CSARPPGQSVTE. The full CDR3 sequence reads CSARPPGQSVTEAFF.

This clone occurred many times. The CDR3 goes on 3 residues after the read ends, and that part is filled in from the germline J gene. This chain connects TRBV20-1 to TRBJ2-3; 12 nucleotides align to TRBD2. Germline CDR1 DFQATT, CDR2 SNEGSKA (reference sequence). Trimming at V came to 5 bases and at J to 4 bases, leaving 4 bases not matched to a gene. The CDR3 extends over 14 amino acids. CDR3 DNA (partial): TGCAGTGCTTGGACTAGCGGGACCGCAGATACG. It yields the protein CSAWTSGTADT. The whole CDR3 region reads CSAWTSGTADTQYF.